The source of this TCR beta chain is a study of PD-1 blockade in classical Hodgkin lymphoma. Germline CDR1 reads MDHEN; CDR2 reads SYDVKM. The V and J ends lost 6 bases and 8 bases respectively, with 22 bases between them. The CDR3 length is 15 residues. About this clone itself: Its antigen remains unidentified.

Assay: immunoSEQ multiplex PCR; the TCRdb copy retains only in-frame clones and omits some. The sample contains about 33,000 clones, about 70% of which appear only once. Time point noted: cycle 4 day 1 (C4D1), after less than 7 weeks of nivolumab. Each patient's relapse followed autologous stem cell transplantation, and brentuximab vedotin exposure varied. Patients' outcomes at their best amounted to complete response, partial response or progressive disease. Study findings and constraints: Those achieving complete response showed baseline diversity like newly diagnosed patients. Compared with baseline, CD4+ but not CD8+ TCR diversity had risen significantly by C4D1. Relative to healthy donors, newly diagnosed patients reportedly had lower baseline TCR diversity, which was reported as lower still in relapsed/refractory patients.

The sample was peripheral blood mononuclear cells (PBMCs), taken before the fourth cycle of nivolumab. This chain links TRBV28 with TRBJ1-2, with D tentatively TRBD1 (6 bases). This TCR was sampled from a human donor with classical Hodgkin lymphoma. The CDR3 nucleotides are TGTGCCAGCAGCGGGTCAGGGGATCTCTCCAGGGGCTACACCTTC. Translation gives CASSGSGDLSRGYTF.